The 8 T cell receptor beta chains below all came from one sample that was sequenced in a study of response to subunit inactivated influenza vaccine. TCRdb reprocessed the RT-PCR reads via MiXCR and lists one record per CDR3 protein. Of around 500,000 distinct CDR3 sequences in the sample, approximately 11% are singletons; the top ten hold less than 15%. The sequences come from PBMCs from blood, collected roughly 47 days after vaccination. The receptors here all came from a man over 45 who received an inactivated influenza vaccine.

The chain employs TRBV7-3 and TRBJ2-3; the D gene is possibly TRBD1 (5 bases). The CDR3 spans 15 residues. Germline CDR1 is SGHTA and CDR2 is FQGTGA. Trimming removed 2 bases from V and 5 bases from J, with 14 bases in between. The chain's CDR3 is CASSLQGTTGDTQYF. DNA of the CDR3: TGTGCCAGCAGCTTACAGGGTACCACGGGAGATACGCAGTATTTT.

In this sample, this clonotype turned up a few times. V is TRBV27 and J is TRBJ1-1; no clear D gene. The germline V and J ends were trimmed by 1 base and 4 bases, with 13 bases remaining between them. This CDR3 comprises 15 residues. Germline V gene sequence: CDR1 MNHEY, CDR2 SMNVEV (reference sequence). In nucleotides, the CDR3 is TGTGCCAGCAGTTTATATATAGGGCCTGGCACTGAAGCTTTCTTT. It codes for CASSLYIGPGTEAFF.

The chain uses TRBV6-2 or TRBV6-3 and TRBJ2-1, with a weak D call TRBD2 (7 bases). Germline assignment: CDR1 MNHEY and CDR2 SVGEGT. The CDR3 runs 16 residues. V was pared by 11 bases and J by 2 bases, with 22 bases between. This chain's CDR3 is CAALGGGGRTYNEQFF. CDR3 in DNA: TGTGCCGCTCTAGGGGGGGGAGGGCGTACCTACAATGAGCAGTTCTTC.

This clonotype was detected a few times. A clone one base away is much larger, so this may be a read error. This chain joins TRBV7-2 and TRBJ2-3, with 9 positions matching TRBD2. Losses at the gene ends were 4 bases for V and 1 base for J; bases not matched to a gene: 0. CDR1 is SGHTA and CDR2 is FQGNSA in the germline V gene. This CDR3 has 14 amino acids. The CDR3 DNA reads TGTGCCAGCAGCTGGACTAGCGGCACAGATACGCAGTATTTT. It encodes CASSWTSGTDTQYF.

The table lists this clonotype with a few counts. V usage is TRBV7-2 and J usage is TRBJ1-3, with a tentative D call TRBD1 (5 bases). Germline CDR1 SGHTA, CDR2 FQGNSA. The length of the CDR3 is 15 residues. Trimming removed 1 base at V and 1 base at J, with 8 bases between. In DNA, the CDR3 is TGTGCCAGCAGCTTAGACCAGGGATCTGGAAACACCATATATTTT. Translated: CASSLDQGSGNTIYF.

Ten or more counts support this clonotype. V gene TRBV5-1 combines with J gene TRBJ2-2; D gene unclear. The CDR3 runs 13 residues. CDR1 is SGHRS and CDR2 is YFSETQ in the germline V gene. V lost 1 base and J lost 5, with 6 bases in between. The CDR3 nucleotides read TGCGCCAGCAGCTTGTCAGAAACCGGGGAGCTGTTTTTT. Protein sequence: CASSLSETGELFF. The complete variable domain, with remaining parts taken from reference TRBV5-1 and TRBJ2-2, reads KAGVTQTPRYLIKTRGQQVTLSCSPISGHRSVSWYQQTPGQGLQFLFEYFSETQRNKGNFPGRFSGRQFSNSRSEMNVSTLELGDSALYLCASSLSETGELFFGEGSRLTVL.

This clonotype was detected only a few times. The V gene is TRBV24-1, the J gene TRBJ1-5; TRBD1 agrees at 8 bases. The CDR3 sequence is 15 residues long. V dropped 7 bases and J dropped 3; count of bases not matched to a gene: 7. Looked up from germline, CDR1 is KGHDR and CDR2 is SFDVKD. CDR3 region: CATRNQGAVNQPQHF. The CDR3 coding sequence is TGTGCCACCAGGAACCAGGGGGCTGTCAATCAGCCCCAGCATTTT.

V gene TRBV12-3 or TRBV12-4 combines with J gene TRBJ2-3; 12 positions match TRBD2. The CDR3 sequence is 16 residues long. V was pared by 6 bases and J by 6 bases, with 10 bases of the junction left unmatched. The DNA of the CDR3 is TGTGCCAGCAGCCGAGACCTAGCGGGGGGGTCGGATACGCAGTATTTT. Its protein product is CASSRDLAGGSDTQYF.